This T cell receptor beta chain came from a study of blood T cell repertoires in COVID-19. V shed 2 bases and J 5 bases; nucleotides not matched to a gene: 9. CDR3 size: 15 residues. The V gene's germline CDR1 is GTSNPN and CDR2 SVGIG (reference sequence). Clones were read by immunoSEQ multiplex PCR, and TCRdb kept only the in-frame ones, dropping some. Of about 230,000 clones listed, about 88% were seen once; the top ten hold more than 0.75%. The specimen was peripheral blood. The chain combines TRBV30 with TRBJ1-1; 9 bases align to TRBD1. The sequence came from a man aged 35 to 55 with acute or convalescent COVID-19. The DNA for the CDR3 is TGTGCCTGGAGTCCTACCGACAGGGGGAGGACTGAAGCTTTCTTT. Translated: CAWSPTDRGRTEAFF.